This TCR beta chain originates from a study of blood T cells in healthy people across ages. A sample-barcoded 5' primer and a J-beta primer mix were used in a second PCR of about 6 to 11 cycles. TCRdb fed the 5' RACE reads into MiXCR, producing one record per CDR3 protein. The table shows 800,000 to 900,000 distinct CDR3 sequences, with under 80% occurring only once. This CDR3 has 12 amino acids. The sample comprised blood. The genes are TRBV21-1 and TRBJ1-5. TRBV21-1 corresponds to a pseudogene. The sequence was obtained from a man aged 25-40 years in good health. The CDR3 coding sequence is TGTGCCAGTCGGCGTTGCAATCAGCCCCAGCATTTT. Protein: CASRRCNQPQHF.